These 2 T cell receptor beta chains were sequenced from one sample in a study of CD8 T cells in Susac syndrome. Random hexamers were used to reverse transcribe an amount of roughly 0.5 to 1 ug RNA. Via MiXCR, TCRdb re-called the immunoSEQ multiplex PCR reads, giving one row per CDR3 protein. The sample has under 200,000 distinct CDR3 sequences; 90% to 95% are singletons. Sequenced input: CD4+ T cells from PBMCs. The receptor source for this set is a human donor in good health.

This chain uses TRBV19 with TRBJ2-1, with TRBD2 identical over 9 bases. With V trimmed by 5 bases and J by 6 bases, 5 bases remained unmatched. Per the germline V gene, CDR1 is LNHDA and CDR2 is SQIVND (reference sequence). CDR3 length equals 14 residues. The CDR3: CASSWTSDSNEQFF. CDR3 DNA sequence: TGTGCCAGTAGTTGGACTAGCGATAGCAATGAGCAGTTCTTC. Filled out from reference TRBV19 and TRBJ2-1, the complete variable domain reads DGGITQSPKYLFRKEGQNVTLSCEQNLNHDAMYWYRQDPGQGLRLIYYSQIVNDFQKGDIAEGYSVSREKKESFPLTVTSAQKNPTAFYLCASSWTSDSNEQFFGPGTRLTVL.

The rearrangement uses TRBV6-5 and TRBJ2-1; no definite D call. Trimming stripped 7 bases from V and 9 bases from J, with 4 bases between. The CDR3 totals 9 residues. Germline V gene data show CDR1 as MNHEY and CDR2 as SVGAGI. CDR3 region: CASNAEQFF. CDR3 DNA: TGTGCCAGCAACGCTGAGCAGTTCTTC.